These 13 T cell receptor beta chains were sequenced from one sample in a study of cytomegalovirus exposure and HLA in healthy donors. Method: immunoSEQ multiplex PCR; TCRdb's copy keeps in-frame clones and lacks some. Among about 110,000 clones listed, approximately 96% were seen once. Specimen: PBMCs. The receptors shown here come from a woman aged 18-35 years in good health and CMV-seronegative.

Only one count was recorded for this clone. The chain combines TRBV5-8 with TRBJ2-2; the D gene is possibly TRBD2 (7 bases). V shed 0 bases and J shed 7 bases, with 13 bases lying between them. This CDR3 has 15 amino acids. The V gene's germline CDR1 is SGHTS and CDR2 YDEGEE. CDR3 loop: CASSLVAGAIGELFF. The DNA for the CDR3 is TGTGCCAGCAGCTTGGTCGCGGGGGCAATCGGGGAGCTGTTTTTT.

The chain combines TRBV5-8 with TRBJ2-3; 7 nucleotides line up with TRBD1. Germline lookup yields CDR1 SGHTS and CDR2 YDEGEE. The J segment lost 6 bases and the V segment lost 4 bases, leaving 14 bases of the junction unmatched. The CDR3 is 16 amino acids. CDR3 amino acids: CASSPETGPRGDTQYF. DNA of the CDR3: TGTGCCAGCAGCCCAGAGACAGGGCCCCGCGGGGATACGCAGTATTTT. Filled out from reference TRBV5-8 and TRBJ2-3, the complete variable domain reads EAGVTQSPTHLIKTRGQQATLRCSPISGHTSVYWYQQALGLGLQFLLWYDEGEERNRGNFPPRFSGRQFPNYSSELNVNALELEDSALYLCASSPETGPRGDTQYFGPGTRLTVL.

The J gene is TRBJ2-7, the V gene TRBV5-1; 9 nucleotides match TRBD1. This CDR3 is 14 amino acids long. The V segment lost 0 bases and the J segment 6 bases; nucleotides outside the gene matches: 4. Germline V CDR1 and CDR2: SGHRS, YFSETQ. CDR3 protein: CASSLVVTGGEQYF. The CDR3 DNA reads as TGCGCCAGCAGCTTGGTAGTGACAGGGGGCGAGCAGTACTTC.

V is TRBV7-2 and J is TRBJ2-1, with 14 bases identical to TRBD2. Germline V gives CDR1 SGHTA, CDR2 FQGNSA. The CDR3 runs 19 residues. Germline trimming cut 3 bases from V and 0 bases from J; bases unmatched to any gene: 7. CDR3 loop: CASSLSTSGGASSYNEQFF. CDR3 nucleotide sequence: TGTGCCAGCAGCTTGTCGACTAGCGGGGGGGCAAGCTCCTACAATGAGCAGTTCTTC.

This chain connects TRBV5-1 to TRBJ2-1; the match to TRBD1 covers 7 bases. The CDR3 covers 14 residues. The ends lost 0 bases at V and 5 bases at J; junction bases unmatched: 2. Germline lookup yields CDR1 SGHRS and CDR2 YFSETQ. The CDR3 sequence: CASSLGQGNNEQFF. CDR3 in DNA: TGCGCCAGCAGCTTGGGACAGGGCAACAATGAGCAGTTCTTC.

This clone was recorded only once. This chain connects TRBV7-2 to TRBJ2-7, with TRBD1 identical over 9 bases. The CDR3 length is 14 residues. Germline CDR1 is SGHTA and CDR2 is FQGNSA. V was pared by 5 bases and J by 3 bases, with 5 bases of the junction left unmatched. The CDR3 here is CASSPRDRVYEQYF. In DNA form, the CDR3 reads TGTGCCAGCAGCCCCCGGGACAGGGTCTACGAGCAGTACTTC.

This sequence joins TRBV27 and TRBJ1-5; possibly TRBD1 for D (5 bases). Between the trimmed V and J ends, which lost 3 bases and 6 bases, there was a span of 21 bases. Germline values: CDR1 MNHEY, CDR2 SMNVEV (reference sequence). The CDR3 loop spans 17 amino acids. This CDR3 reads CASSFLDAGRVSQPQHF. CDR3 coding DNA: TGTGCCAGCAGTTTTCTGGACGCAGGGAGGGTGAGTCAGCCCCAGCATTTT.

DNA for the CDR3: TGTGCCAGCTCCCCGGGGGGTTCACCCCAAGAGACCCAGTACTTC. It translates to CASSPGGSPQETQYF. J is TRBJ2-5 and V is TRBV18, with 7 positions matching TRBD2. This CDR3 is 15 amino acids long. V was clipped by 6 bases and J by 1 base; unmatched bases: 8. In germline, CDR1 is KGHSH, CDR2 LQKENI. Full variable domain (remainder filled in from reference TRBV18 and TRBJ2-5): NAGVMQNPRHLVRRRGQEARLRCSPMKGHSHVYWYRQLPEEGLKFMVYLQKENIIDESGMPKERFSAEFPKEGPSILRIQQVVRGDSAAYFCASSPGGSPQETQYFGPGTRLLVL.

The J gene is TRBJ2-2, the V gene TRBV5-1; 8 bases align to TRBD2. V dropped 4 bases and J dropped 3; count of bases not matched to a gene: 17. Germline V gene lookup returns CDR1 SGHRS and CDR2 YFSETQ. The CDR3 has 19 amino acids. The CDR3 region has the DNA TGCGCCAGCAGCCCGTATCCATTCTTAGCGGGGAGGTACACCGGGGAGCTGTTTTTT. It is translated as CASSPYPFLAGRYTGELFF.

The chain employs TRBV19 and TRBJ1-1; possible D gene TRBD1, 5 bases. This CDR3 spans 15 amino acids. The V gene's germline CDR1 is LNHDA and CDR2 SQIVND (reference sequence). The V end was cut by 2 bases, the J end by 0 bases, with 10 bases between. The CDR3 protein is CASSISGQMNTEAFF. The CDR3 region has the DNA TGTGCCAGTAGTATATCAGGGCAGATGAACACTGAAGCTTTCTTT. Drawing the rest from reference TRBV19 and TRBJ1-1, the complete variable domain is DGGITQSPKYLFRKEGQNVTLSCEQNLNHDAMYWYRQDPGQGLRLIYYSQIVNDFQKGDIAEGYSVSREKKESFPLTVTSAQKNPTAFYLCASSISGQMNTEAFFGQGTRLTVV.

This chain links TRBV29-1 with TRBJ1-2, with no clear D. Germline loops: CDR1 SQVTM, CDR2 ANQGSEA. Trimming cost V 1 base and J 4 bases, with 22 bases left between them. The CDR3 is 17 residues long. CDR3 in amino acids: CSVEGGVNRNHLYGYTF. For the CDR3, the DNA is TGCAGCGTTGAAGGCGGGGTCAACCGGAACCACCTCTATGGCTACACCTTC.

This clone was recorded only once. The junction and the germline gene differ at one end; a read error may be behind it. This rearrangement joins TRBV5-5 to TRBJ1-2; 8 nucleotides match TRBD1. CDR3 size: 12 residues. The germline V gene has CDR1 SGHKS and CDR2 YYEKEE (reference sequence). Here the CDR3 reads CASRDGQGGWRF. The CDR3 DNA reads as TGTGCCAGCAGGGACGGACAGGGTGGGTGGCGTTTC.

The rearrangement links TRBV19 to TRBJ1-1; 10 bases agree with TRBD1. This CDR3 is 13 amino acids long. Per the germline V gene, CDR1 is LNHDA and CDR2 is SQIVND (reference sequence). The V and J ends lost 7 bases and 3 bases, in that order; junction bases with no gene match: 2. The CDR3 loop is CASTGQGDTEAFF. In DNA form, the CDR3 reads TGTGCCAGTACCGGACAGGGGGACACTGAAGCTTTCTTT.